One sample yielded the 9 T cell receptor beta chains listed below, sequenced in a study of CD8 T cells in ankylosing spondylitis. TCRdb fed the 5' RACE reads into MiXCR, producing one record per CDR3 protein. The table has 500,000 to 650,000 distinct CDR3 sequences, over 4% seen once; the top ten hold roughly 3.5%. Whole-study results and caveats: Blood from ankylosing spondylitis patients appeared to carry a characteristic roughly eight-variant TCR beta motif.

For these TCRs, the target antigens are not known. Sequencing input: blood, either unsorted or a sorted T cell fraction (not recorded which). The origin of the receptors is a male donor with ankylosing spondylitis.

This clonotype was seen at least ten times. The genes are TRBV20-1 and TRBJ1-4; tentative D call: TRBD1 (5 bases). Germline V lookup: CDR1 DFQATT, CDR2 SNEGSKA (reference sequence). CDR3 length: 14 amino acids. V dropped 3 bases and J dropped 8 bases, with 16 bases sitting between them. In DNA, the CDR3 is TGCAGTGCTAGTCAACTCACGGGACGGGAAAAACTGTTTTTT. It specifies CSASQLTGREKLFF.

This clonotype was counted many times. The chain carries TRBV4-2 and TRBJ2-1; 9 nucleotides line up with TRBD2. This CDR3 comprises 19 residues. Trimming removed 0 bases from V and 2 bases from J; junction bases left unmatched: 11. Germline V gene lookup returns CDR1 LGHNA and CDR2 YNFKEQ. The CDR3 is CASSQDRVSGRPTYNEQFF. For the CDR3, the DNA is TGTGCCAGCAGCCAAGATCGCGTCAGCGGGAGGCCGACCTACAATGAGCAGTTCTTC.

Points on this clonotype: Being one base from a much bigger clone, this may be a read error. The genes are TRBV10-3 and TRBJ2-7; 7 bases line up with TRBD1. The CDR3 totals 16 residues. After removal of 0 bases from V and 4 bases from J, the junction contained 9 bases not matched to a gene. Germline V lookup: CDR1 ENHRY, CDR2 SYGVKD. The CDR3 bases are TGTGCCATCAGTGAGTCCCGGGGCAGGGGGAGATACGAGCAGTACTTC. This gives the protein CAISESRGRGRYEQYF.

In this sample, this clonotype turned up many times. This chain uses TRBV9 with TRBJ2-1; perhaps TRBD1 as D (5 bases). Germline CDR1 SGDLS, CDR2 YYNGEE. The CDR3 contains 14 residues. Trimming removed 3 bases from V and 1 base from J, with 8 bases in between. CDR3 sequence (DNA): TGTGCCAGCAGCGCTTCAGGGTCCTACAATGAGCAGTTCTTC. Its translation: CASSASGSYNEQFF.

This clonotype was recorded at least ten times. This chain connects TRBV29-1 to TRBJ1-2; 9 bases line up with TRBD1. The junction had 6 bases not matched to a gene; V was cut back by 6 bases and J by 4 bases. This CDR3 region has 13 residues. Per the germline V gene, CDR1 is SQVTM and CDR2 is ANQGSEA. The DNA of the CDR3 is TGCAGCGTCGCAACAGGGGGCGTCTATGGCTACACCTTC. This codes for CSVATGGVYGYTF.

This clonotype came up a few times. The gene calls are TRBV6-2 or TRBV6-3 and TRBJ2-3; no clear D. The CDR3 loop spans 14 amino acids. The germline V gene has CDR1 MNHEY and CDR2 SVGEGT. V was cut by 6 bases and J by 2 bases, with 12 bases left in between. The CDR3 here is CASRPDSSTDTQYF. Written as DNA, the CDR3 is TGTGCCAGCAGACCTGACTCCTCCACAGATACGCAGTATTTT.

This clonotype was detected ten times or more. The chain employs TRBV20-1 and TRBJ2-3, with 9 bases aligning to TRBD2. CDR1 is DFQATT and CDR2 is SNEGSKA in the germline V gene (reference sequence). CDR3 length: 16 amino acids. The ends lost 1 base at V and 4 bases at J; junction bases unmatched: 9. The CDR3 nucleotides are TGCAGTGCTAGAGCCCAAGGAGCGGGGGGCCCAGATACGCAGTATTTT. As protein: CSARAQGAGGPDTQYF.

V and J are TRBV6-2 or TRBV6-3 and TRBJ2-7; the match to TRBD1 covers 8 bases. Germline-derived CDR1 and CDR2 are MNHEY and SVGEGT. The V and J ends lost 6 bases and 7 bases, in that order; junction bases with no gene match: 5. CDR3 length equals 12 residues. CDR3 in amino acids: CASSRTGREQYF. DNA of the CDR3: TGTGCCAGCAGCCGGACAGGGCGGGAGCAGTACTTC.

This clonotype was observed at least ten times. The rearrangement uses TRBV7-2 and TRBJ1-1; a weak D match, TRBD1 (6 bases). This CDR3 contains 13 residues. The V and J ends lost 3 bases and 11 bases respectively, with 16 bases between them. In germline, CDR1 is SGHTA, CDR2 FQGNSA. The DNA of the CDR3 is TGTGCCAGCAGCTTGCCCGGGGGCTTTGACGCTTTCTTT. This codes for CASSLPGGFDAFF. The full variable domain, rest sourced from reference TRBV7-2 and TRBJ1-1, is GAGVSQSPSNKVTEKGKDVELRCDPISGHTALYWYRQSLGQGLEFLIYFQGNSAPDKSGLPSDRFSAERTGGSVSTLTIQRTQQEDSAVYLCASSLPGGFDAFFGQGTRLTVV.